This TCR beta chain was documented in a study of regulatory T cells in long-lasting Graves disease. V lost 9 bases and J 6 bases, leaving 17 bases between the germline ends. The CDR3 is 13 amino acids. Germline CDR1 reads LNHNV; CDR2 reads YYDKDF (reference sequence). To make TCR beta libraries, researchers used iRepertoire HTBI primers and Arm-PCR of CDR3 regions. Each CDR3 protein gets one entry after TCRdb re-called the multiplex PCR reads with MiXCR. The table includes around 400,000 distinct CDR3 sequences, roughly 23% detected once. The time point denotes: persistent/refractory GD, antithyroid drugs over 5 years with positive TRAb. The TCR library used RNA extracted from PBMCs.

The TCR originated in a female donor with Graves disease. This chain connects TRBV15 to TRBJ1-1; D perhaps matches TRBD1 (6 bases). The source material was peripheral blood mononuclear cells (PBMCs), sampled when the disease was refractory, from a patient treated with antithyroid drugs. Written as DNA, the CDR3 is TGTGCCACAACAAGCCCGGGGGCTTCTGAAGCTTTCTTT. It yields the protein CATTSPGASEAFF.